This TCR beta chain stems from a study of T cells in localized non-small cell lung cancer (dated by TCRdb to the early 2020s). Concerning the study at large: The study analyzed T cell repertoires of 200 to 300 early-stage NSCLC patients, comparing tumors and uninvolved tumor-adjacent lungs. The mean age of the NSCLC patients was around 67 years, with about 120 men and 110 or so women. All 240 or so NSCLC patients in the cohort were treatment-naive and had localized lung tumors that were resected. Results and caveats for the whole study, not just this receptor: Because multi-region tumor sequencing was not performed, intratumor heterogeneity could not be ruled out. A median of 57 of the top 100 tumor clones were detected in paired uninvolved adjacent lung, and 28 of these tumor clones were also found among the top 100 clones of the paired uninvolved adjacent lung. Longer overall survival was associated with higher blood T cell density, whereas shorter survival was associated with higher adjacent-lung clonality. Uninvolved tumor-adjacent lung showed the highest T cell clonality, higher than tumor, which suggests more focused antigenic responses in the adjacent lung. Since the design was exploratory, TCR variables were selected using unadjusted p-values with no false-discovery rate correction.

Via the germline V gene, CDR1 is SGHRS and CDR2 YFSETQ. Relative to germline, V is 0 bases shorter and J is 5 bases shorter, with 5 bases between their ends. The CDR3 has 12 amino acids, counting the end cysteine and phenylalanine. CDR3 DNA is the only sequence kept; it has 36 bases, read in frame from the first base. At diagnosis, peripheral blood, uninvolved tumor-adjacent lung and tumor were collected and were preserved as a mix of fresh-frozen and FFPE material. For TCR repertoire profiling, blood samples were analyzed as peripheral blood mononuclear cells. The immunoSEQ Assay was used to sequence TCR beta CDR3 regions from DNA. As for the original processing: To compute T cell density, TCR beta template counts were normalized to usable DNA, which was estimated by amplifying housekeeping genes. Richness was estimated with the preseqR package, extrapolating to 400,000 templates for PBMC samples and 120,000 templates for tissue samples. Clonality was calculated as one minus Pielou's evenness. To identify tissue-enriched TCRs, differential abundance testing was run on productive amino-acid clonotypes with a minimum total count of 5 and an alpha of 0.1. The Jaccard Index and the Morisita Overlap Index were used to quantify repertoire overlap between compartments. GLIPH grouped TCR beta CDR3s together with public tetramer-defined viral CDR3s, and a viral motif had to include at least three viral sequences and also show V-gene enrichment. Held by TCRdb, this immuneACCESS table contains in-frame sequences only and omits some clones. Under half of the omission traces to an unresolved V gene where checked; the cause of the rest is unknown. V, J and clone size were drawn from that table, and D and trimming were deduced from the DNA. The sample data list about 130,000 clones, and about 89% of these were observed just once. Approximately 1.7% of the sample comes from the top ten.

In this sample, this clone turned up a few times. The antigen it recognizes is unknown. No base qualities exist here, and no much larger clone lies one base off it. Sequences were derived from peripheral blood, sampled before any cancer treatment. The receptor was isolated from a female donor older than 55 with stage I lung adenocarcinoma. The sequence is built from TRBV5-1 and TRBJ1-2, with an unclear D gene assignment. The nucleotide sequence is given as TGCGCCAGCAGCTTGGGAAGTTATGGCTACACCTTC. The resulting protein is CASSLGSYGYTF.